This T cell receptor beta chain was sequenced for a study of cytomegalovirus exposure and HLA in healthy donors (dated by TCRdb to about 2017). Concerning the study at large: According to an earlier analysis of several hundred of the donors, about 179 million T cells yielded roughly 110 million unique TCR beta sequences and about 300 Gb of sequence data. Approximately 300 gigabases of sequencing data and around 88 million unique TCR sequences made up an early release that covered nearly 650 HLA-typed donors. Of the 300 to 500 genotyped donors, 65% to 90% were placed in the genetic ancestry cluster associated with self-reported Caucasian donors. The study aimed to test whether signatures of past pathogen exposure could be identified by cataloging public T cell receptors. Using immunosequencing, the study profiled T cell repertoires from 640 or so subjects and related those repertoires to cytomegalovirus serostatus. Besides the first cohort of 550 to 750 subjects, a separate validation cohort made up of 120 different subjects was used. High-throughput TCR immunosequencing, statistical association of individual TCRs with disease status, and machine learning were combined to predict cytomegalovirus infection status. In a later analysis, previously published TCR beta repertoires from 670 or so donors were re-analyzed and high-resolution HLA genotyping was added so that TCR occurrence patterns could be studied. In the later analysis, no new phenotypic data were used to find candidate immune exposures; instead, reliance was placed on TCR beta sequences and their occurrence across donors. An earlier analysis of 587 of the donors applied high-throughput TCR beta sequencing to assess whether each TCR beta V gene segment acted as functional or pseudogenic. Donor age, sex, ethnicity and CMV serostatus were compiled alongside the repertoire data. Genome-wide SNP genotypes for about 65% of the 666 donors were used in a later genetic analysis, which treated that subset as a discovery cohort. Every repertoire in the discovery cohort had been generated on one and the same sequencing platform. Class I and class II HLA loci were covered by the typing at four-digit resolution. The number of donors typed differed by locus, with roughly 629-640 for A, B, C, DRB1 and DQB1, 522 for DQA1, over 600 for DPA1, and 472 for DPB1. Because of strong linkage in the cohort, four or five DR-DQ haplotypes were treated as single units for association and clustering. Among around 400 genotyped donors of the cohort, an average of roughly 230,000 unique TCR beta nucleotide sequences was sequenced per donor, of which about 19% were non-productive. General study outcomes and caveats: A further reported finding was that TCR beta sequences accurately predicted the HLA-A and HLA-B alleles for most subjects in the first cohort. In a later analysis, TCR association rates were found to vary across HLA loci, with the most associated TCRs seen for DRB1 alleles and the fewest for HLA-C alleles. Several of the top co-occurrence clusters appeared to be linked to parvovirus B19, influenza, CMV and Epstein-Barr virus, according to a later analysis. Correlated functional status among segregating V segments might reflect linkage disequilibrium, but an unknown experimental factor could not be ruled out. In the study, some 180 TCR beta chains were listed as associated with cytomegalovirus. A later analysis found that most CMV-associated TCR beta chains appeared HLA-restricted, with HLA associations seemingly driven largely by CMV exposure. The cohort was sequenced for TCR beta chains only, and without alpha or paired-chain data the features that could be detected were limited. Immune exposure information for the cohort was limited to CMV serostatus. The authors suggested that the approach could potentially be generalized to other disease states and immunological phenotypes. When HLA alleles, especially DR and DQ, strongly co-occurred, attributing TCR associations to individual alleles was difficult. In a later genetic analysis, fewer N-insertions in productive TCRs were reported among donors in an Asian-associated ancestry cluster than the approximately 630-donor mean. A few of the identified cytomegalovirus-associated TCR beta chains were confirmed in vitro to be specific for cytomegalovirus antigens. In both the original and validation cohorts, the classifier was reported to diagnose cytomegalovirus status with high specificity and sensitivity. While some public TCRs were present in many individuals, most TCR sequences turned up only very rarely across donors. Specific HLA alleles were associated with 15,000 to 20,000 TCR beta sequences at a false discovery rate of 0.05 in a later analysis. A cluster of highly shared sequence variants was judged likely to represent a technical artifact of the sequencing pipeline. Roughly 15 rarely observed V segments, including chromosome 9 orphons, were excluded from the earlier analysis of just under 600 of the donors because counts were too low. An earlier analysis of approximately 500 of the donors showed that most TCR beta V segments appeared in productive rearrangements either about 87% or about 30% of the time, which broadly matched IMGT annotations. In a later analysis, HLA-associated TCR beta chains were found to be more clonally expanded and to have lower generation probabilities than equally common non-associated chains. Because some donors lacked HLA typing at each locus, the association tests relied only on the typed subset. Because the 87-base-pair reads could not distinguish some IMGT-functional V segments, including TRBV6-2 and TRBV6-3, those segments were excluded. Sequencing depth was assumed to be roughly uniform across donors in the presence/absence analyses, though that assumption may not hold. A later genetic analysis associated a missense DCLRE1C variant with V-gene and J-gene trimming of TCR beta chains, and an independent cohort replicated the association.

This clone was detected a few times. No antigen is known for it. Base qualities are not at hand, and no much larger clone is one base apart. The library was produced with the immunoSEQ multiplex PCR assay. For the multiplex PCR, a mixture combining 60 forward primers for TCR Vbeta segments and 13 reverse primers for TCR Jbeta segments was used. A multiplex PCR assay on genomic DNA amplified the CDR3 region of rearranged TCR beta genes. Amplified TCR beta libraries were sequenced as 87-base-pair reads on the Illumina HiSeq System. The source study handled its data this way. In a later analysis, tens of millions of unique TCR beta chains were counted across the roughly 700 repertoires, and about 10 million of these chains were shared by at least two donors. Raw reads were error-corrected and collapsed into unique sequences by a nearest-neighbor algorithm in which closely related sequences were merged to remove PCR and sequencing errors. To assign V, D and J gene segments, CDR3 sequences were aligned to IMGT reference sequences. For a sequence to be retained, a match of at least six nucleotides to both a V gene segment and a J gene segment was required. A rearrangement counted as productive if the CDR3 had no stop codons and remained in frame with V and J, and every other rearrangement counted as non-productive. Following IMGT convention, CDR3 was defined as the stretch from the second conserved V-encoded cysteine up to the conserved J-encoded phenylalanine. The earlier analysis of some 540 of the donors excluded any sequence lacking an unambiguous match to a single V gene segment. An earlier analysis of fewer than 750 of the donors classified V segments as functional when productive rearrangements were above 56.7% and as segregating when the standard deviation between donors was above 5%. A statistical classification framework was developed to diagnose cytomegalovirus status using the catalog of TCR beta chain sequences. A later analysis assigned V and J genes by comparing TCR nucleotide sequences with IMGT/GENE-DB human TR gene sequences. A later analysis assigned CDR3 sequences and most-parsimonious VDJ recombination scenarios with the TCRdist pipeline. A later analysis defined each TCR beta chain by its CDR3 amino acid sequence plus V-gene family, and excluded reads lacking a unique V-gene family. In a later analysis, nearly 600 highly shared, low-generation-probability nucleotide sequences were removed to address suspected cross-contamination and a sequencing artifact. For each public chain, a later analysis derived a clonal expansion index from normalized ranks of inferred template counts within each repertoire. In a later analysis, generation probabilities were computed with a VDJ recombination model fitted to out-of-frame rearrangements, and the resulting probabilities were checked against IGoR. In a later analysis, TCR-TCR, TCR-HLA and TCR-CMV co-occurrence was scored with hypergeometric tests, and a repertoire-size bias correction was applied to TCR pairs. In a later analysis, false discovery rates were estimated by permuting HLA or CMV assignments 20 times. A later analysis grouped co-occurring TCRs with DBSCAN, adding TCRdist sequence similarity when clustering within HLA-allele-positive subsets. Repertoires with fewer than 30,000 or more than 120,000 public chains were left out of co-occurrence clustering, as were about 5 repertoires with anomalous nucleotide sharing. TCRdb stores this immuneACCESS table with in-frame sequences only. Part of the clones is absent; in the studies checked, under half of the shortfall reflects unresolved V genes, and no reason is known for the rest. V and J calls plus clone size are reproduced from that table; the DNA served to infer D and trimming. Recorded for this sample are roughly 100,000 clones; 76% of them occurred a single time. The ten largest account for 10% of the sample.

V is pared back by 5 bases and J by 3 bases, with 17 bases lying between the germline termini. The germline V gene yields SGHNT for CDR1 and YENEEA for CDR2. The CDR3, from cysteine to phenylalanine, totals 15 residues. The entry retains the CDR3 DNA only, 45 bases that are in frame from base 1. The cohort was made up of under 800 healthy bone marrow donors. All cohort members were sampled while nominally healthy, although unrecorded immune exposures were likely present. The donor tested CMV seropositive, placing the donor among the roughly 300 seropositive members of the cohort. A peripheral blood sample was collected from each donor, and TCR beta sequencing was performed on peripheral blood mononuclear cells. Genomic DNA extraction from the blood cell samples was performed with the Qiagen DNeasy Blood Extraction Kit.

The chain uses TRBV11-3 and TRBJ2-7; TRBD1 is perhaps the D gene, given 6 matching bases. The sample was PBMCs. The source of this sequence is a woman aged 18-35 years in good health and CMV-seropositive. The nucleotides read TGTGCCAGCAGCCCCCGACCAGGGGCCTTCTACGAGCAGTACTTC. Translated, it gives CASSPRPGAFYEQYF. Full variable domain (CDR3 extended with the reference TRBV11-3 and TRBJ2-7 proteins): EAGVVQSPRYKIIEKKQPVAFWCNPISGHNTLYWYLQNLGQGPELLIRYENEEAVDDSQLPKDRFSAERLKGVDSTLKIQPAELGDSAVYLCASSPRPGAFYEQYFGPGTRLTVT.